These 28 T cell receptor beta chains originate from one sample sequenced in a study of blood T cell repertoires in COVID-19. Clones were read by immunoSEQ multiplex PCR, and TCRdb kept only the in-frame ones, dropping some. The sample holds approximately 250,000 clones, 80% to 90% seen once. Sequenced material: PBMCs or T cells enriched from blood (not recorded which). These receptors all come from a young woman with acute COVID-19.

The gene calls are TRBV28 and TRBJ2-1; 14 nucleotides agree with TRBD2. The CDR3 is 20 residues long. CDR1 and CDR2 (germline): MDHEN, SYDVKM. V lost 5 bases, J lost 10 bases, and 22 bases stayed unmatched. CDR3 amino acids: CASSRGLAGVRWVGVSEQFF. CDR3 sequence (DNA): TGTGCCAGCAGTCGGGGACTAGCGGGAGTTCGATGGGTGGGGGTATCCGAGCAGTTCTTC. The whole variable domain, filled in from reference TRBV28 and TRBJ2-1, reads DVKVTQSSRYLVKRTGEKVFLECVQDMDHENMFWYRQDPGLGLRLIYFSYDVKMKEKGDIPEGYSVSREKKERFSLILESASTNQTSMYLCASSRGLAGVRWVGVSEQFFGPGTRLTVL.

There are a few counts of this clone. This rearrangement joins TRBV24-1 to TRBJ2-1; 16 nucleotides match TRBD2. The ends lost 3 bases at V and 2 bases at J; junction bases unmatched: 9. Germline loops: CDR1 KGHDR, CDR2 SFDVKD. This CDR3 has 20 amino acids. In nucleotides, the CDR3 is TGTGCCACCAGTGATCCCTCCGGGACTAGCGGGAGGGCCGCCTACAATGAGCAGTTCTTC. It translates to CATSDPSGTSGRAAYNEQFF.

This chain uses TRBV6-5 with TRBJ1-5; D is ambiguous. V was shortened by 0 bases and J by 3 bases, with 12 bases between the two germline ends. Per germline, CDR1 MNHEY and CDR2 SVGAGI. The CDR3 has 16 residues. The CDR3 nucleotides read TGTGCCAGCAGTTACTCCCGCAGGCCGACCAATCAGCCCCAGCATTTT. Its protein is CASSYSRRPTNQPQHF.

The chain has TRBV15 and TRBJ2-1; 13 nucleotides align to TRBD2. With 5 bases clipped from V and 7 bases from J, the junction kept 11 bases outside the gene matches. Per germline, CDR1 LNHNV and CDR2 YYDKDF (reference sequence). The CDR3 has 17 amino acids. CDR3 coding DNA: TGTGCCACCAGCGGGGGACTACTAGCGGGAGGGCCGAATGAGCAGTTCTTC. Its protein is CATSGGLLAGGPNEQFF.

The CDR3 DNA is TGTGCCAGCAGTGAGGGATATAGCAATCAGCCCCAGCATTTT. Amino acids: CASSEGYSNQPQHF. The rearrangement joins TRBV27 to TRBJ1-5; D uncertain. V gave up 5 bases and J gave up 0 bases, with 8 bases separating them. Germline CDR1 MNHEY, CDR2 SMNVEV (reference sequence). The CDR3 is 14 amino acids.

The V gene is TRBV4-1, the J gene TRBJ2-1, with 8 bases lining up with TRBD2. From germline, CDR1 is MGHRA and CDR2 YSYEKL. V dropped 5 bases and J dropped 9; count of bases not matched to a gene: 9. This CDR3 is built from 14 residues. This chain's CDR3 is CASSERREGGEQFF. In DNA, the CDR3 is TGCGCCAGCAGCGAACGCCGGGAGGGTGGTGAGCAGTTCTTC.

This clone was counted a few times. This chain links TRBV7-8 with TRBJ2-5; 11 nucleotides line up with TRBD1. J was trimmed by 5 bases and V by 1 base; bases with no gene match: 3. The CDR3 loop spans 15 amino acids. Germline CDR1 reads SGHVS; CDR2 reads FQNEAQ. In DNA form, the CDR3 reads TGTGCCAGCAGCTTAGAGGACAGGGGGCGGGAGACCCAGTACTTC. It is translated as CASSLEDRGRETQYF.

The chain links TRBV24-1 to TRBJ2-3, with a possible D match to TRBD2 (5 bases). Trimming removed 1 base from V and 5 bases from J, with 6 bases in between. Looked up from germline, CDR1 is KGHDR and CDR2 is SFDVKD. There are 13 residues in the CDR3. The CDR3 nucleotides are TGTGCCACCAGTGATTTCAGCGGAGATACGCAGTATTTT. Translating gives CATSDFSGDTQYF.

The J gene is TRBJ1-4, the V gene TRBV4-3, with 9 bases fitting TRBD1. Trimming removed 0 bases from V and 8 bases from J; junction bases left unmatched: 7. Germline V CDR1 and CDR2: LGHNA, YSLEER. This CDR3 has 16 amino acids. The CDR3: CASSQESGTGSEKLFF. As DNA, the CDR3 is TGCGCCAGCAGCCAAGAGTCCGGGACAGGGAGCGAAAAACTGTTTTTT.

This clone was recorded only once. At one end, the junction sequence differs from germline, possibly due to a read error. The V gene is TRBV7-7, the J gene TRBJ2-1; tentative D call: TRBD2 (6 bases). The length of the CDR3 is 15 residues. Germline V gene sequence: CDR1 SSHAT, CDR2 FNYEAQ (reference sequence). Written as DNA, the CDR3 is TGTGCTAGCAGCAGGACGGGAGCATCGTACAATGAGCAGTTCTTC. It encodes CASSRTGASYNEQFF.

This sequence joins TRBV6-1 and TRBJ1-2; weak D call: TRBD1 (5 bases). This CDR3 has 13 amino acids. The V end lost 1 base, the J end lost 8 bases, and 11 bases lay between the germline ends. Germline CDR1 and CDR2: MNHNS and SASEGT. The CDR3 reads CASSEGAGWGYTF. CDR3 coding DNA: TGTGCCAGCAGTGAAGGGGCAGGGTGGGGCTACACCTTC.

This clone was seen a single time. The chain carries TRBV10-2 and TRBJ2-5; tentative D call: TRBD1 (5 bases). Germline lookup yields CDR1 WSHSY and CDR2 SAAADI. The CDR3 length is 16 residues. V lost 7 bases to trimming and J lost 3 bases, with 21 bases between them. The CDR3 DNA reads TGCGCCAGCACTGAAGGAGTAGGGGCACATAAAGAGACCCAGTACTTC. Residues: CASTEGVGAHKETQYF.

The chain recombines TRBV9 with TRBJ2-2; TRBD2 might be the D (6 bases). V was clipped by 5 bases and J by 0 bases, with 14 bases between them. CDR1 and CDR2 from the germline V gene are SGDLS and YYNGEE. The CDR3 has 16 residues. CDR3 loop: CASREGLGPNTGELFF. CDR3 nucleotides: TGTGCCAGCAGGGAGGGGCTAGGCCCGAACACCGGGGAGCTGTTTTTT.

The rearrangement uses TRBV27 and TRBJ2-2, with 9 nucleotides matching TRBD1. This CDR3 spans 16 amino acids. The J segment lost 6 bases and the V segment lost 8 bases, leaving 13 bases of the junction unmatched. The germline V gene has CDR1 MNHEY and CDR2 SMNVEV (reference sequence). The CDR3 is CASRHGDRAPSGELFF. The CDR3 region has the DNA TGTGCCAGCCGTCACGGGGACAGGGCCCCCTCCGGGGAGCTGTTTTTT.

The chain employs TRBV6-5 and TRBJ1-3; 9 nucleotides agree with TRBD1. The V gene's germline CDR1 is MNHEY and CDR2 SVGAGI. The CDR3 sequence is 15 residues long. The V and J ends lost 5 bases and 3 bases, in that order; junction bases with no gene match: 5. CDR3 sequence reads: CASSTDRGVGNTIYF. CDR3 in DNA: TGTGCCAGCAGTACTGACAGGGGGGTTGGAAACACCATATATTTT.

V is TRBV11-2 and J is TRBJ2-7; 10 positions match TRBD2. Looked up from germline, CDR1 is SGHAT and CDR2 is FQNNGV. With V trimmed by 1 base and J by 3 bases, 9 bases remained unmatched. The CDR3 consists of 17 residues. CDR3 nucleotides: TGTGCCAGCAGCTTAGTTGGATCAGCGGGAGGGAACTACGAGCAGTACTTC. It encodes CASSLVGSAGGNYEQYF.

This chain joins TRBV18 and TRBJ2-7; 10 bases map to TRBD2. The V and J ends lost 5 bases and 4 bases, in that order; junction bases with no gene match: 5. Germline V lookup: CDR1 KGHSH, CDR2 LQKENI. The CDR3 totals 14 residues. CDR3 protein: CASSILAGEYEQYF. CDR3 sequence (DNA): TGTGCCAGCTCAATTCTAGCGGGAGAGTACGAGCAGTACTTC. Full variable domain (remainder filled in from reference TRBV18 and TRBJ2-7): NAGVMQNPRHLVRRRGQEARLRCSPMKGHSHVYWYRQLPEEGLKFMVYLQKENIIDESGMPKERFSAEFPKEGPSILRIQQVVRGDSAAYFCASSILAGEYEQYFGPGTRLTVT.

The chain recombines TRBV5-1 with TRBJ1-1; TRBD1 matches at 8 bases. Trimming at V came to 4 bases and at J to 0 bases, leaving 5 bases not matched to a gene. The germline V gene has CDR1 SGHRS and CDR2 YFSETQ. The CDR3 sequence is 15 residues long. Here the CDR3 DNA reads TGCGCCAGCAGCATTCGGACAGGGTTGAACACTGAAGCTTTCTTT. The encoded protein is CASSIRTGLNTEAFF.

V is TRBV18 and J is TRBJ2-5, with 13 bases lining up with TRBD2. CDR1 is KGHSH and CDR2 is LQKENI in the germline V gene. The CDR3 is 16 residues long. The J segment lost 5 bases and the V segment lost 1 base, leaving 4 bases of the junction unmatched. The CDR3 nucleotides are TGTGCCAGCTCACCACTGGGACTAGCGGGATATGAGACCCAGTACTTC. It encodes CASSPLGLAGYETQYF.

This clone was detected once. The V gene is TRBV24-1, the J gene TRBJ2-3, with TRBD2 identical over 8 bases. This CDR3 comprises 17 residues. Trimming took 4 bases from V and 0 from J; bases not matched to a gene: 8. Germline loops: CDR1 KGHDR, CDR2 SFDVKD. The CDR3 DNA is TGTGCCACCAGTGACCATCGACTAGCGCCTAGCACAGATACGCAGTATTTT. Translation: CATSDHRLAPSTDTQYF.

V and J are TRBV12-3 or TRBV12-4 and TRBJ1-3, with 7 bases identical to TRBD1. CDR3 length: 12 amino acids. V lost 1 base to trimming and J lost 9 bases; unmatched junction nucleotides: 0. The CDR3 protein is CASSLGDSTIYF. CDR3 nucleotide sequence: TGTGCCAGCAGTTTAGGGGACAGCACCATATATTTT.

The chain couples TRBV3-1 (or the pseudogene TRBV3-2) to TRBJ2-7, with 8 positions matching TRBD2. This CDR3 region has 12 residues. V gave up 4 bases and J gave up 7 bases; unmatched junction bases: 3. Germline V gene sequence: CDR1 LGHDT, CDR2 YNNKEL (reference sequence). The CDR3 region is CASSPAGGEQYF. The CDR3 nucleotides read TGTGCCAGCAGCCCGGCGGGGGGAGAGCAGTACTTC.

The chain uses TRBV12-3 or TRBV12-4 and TRBJ1-4; D is uncertain. The CDR3 runs 11 residues. Trimming pared 3 bases from V and 7 bases from J, leaving 3 bases between. CDR3 protein: CASSFLEKLFF. The CDR3 DNA is TGTGCCAGCAGTTTTCTTGAAAAACTGTTTTTT.

The sample holds one count of this clone. The rearrangement links TRBV4-1 to TRBJ1-1; 8 positions match TRBD1. CDR1 and CDR2 from the germline V gene are MGHRA and YSYEKL. With 6 bases clipped from V and 4 bases from J, the junction kept 16 bases outside the gene matches. This CDR3 has 17 residues. CDR3 sequence (DNA): TGCGCCAGCAGTCTTGTGCGGCAGGGGGCCAAGTCCACTGAAGCTTTCTTT. Its protein product is CASSLVRQGAKSTEAFF.

About this clone itself: Other DNA sequences within the sample encode an identical CDR3. The V and J genes are TRBV3-1 (or the pseudogene TRBV3-2) and TRBJ1-5, with D perhaps matching TRBD1 (5 bases). V was shortened by 4 bases and J by 3 bases, with 10 bases between the two germline ends. CDR1 LGHDT and CDR2 YNNKEL come from the germline V gene (reference sequence). The CDR3 is 14 residues long. The CDR3 DNA reads as TGTGCCAGCAGCCCTACAGGCTTCAATCAGCCCCAGCATTTT. Translation: CASSPTGFNQPQHF.

The sample holds one count of this clone. V usage is TRBV28 and J usage is TRBJ2-2; 7 bases match TRBD2. CDR3 size: 15 residues. Germline lookup yields CDR1 MDHEN and CDR2 SYDVKM. Losses at the gene ends were 6 bases for V and 6 bases for J; bases not matched to a gene: 10. This chain's CDR3 is CASRLRDYQSGELFF. The CDR3 DNA is TGTGCCAGCAGACTGAGGGACTATCAATCCGGGGAGCTGTTTTTT.

The chain is built from TRBV5-8 and TRBJ2-1; D may be TRBD2 (5 bases). Germline-derived CDR1 and CDR2 are SGHTS and YDEGEE. V lost 1 base and J lost 6, with 8 bases in between. The CDR3 spans 13 residues. CDR3 loop: CASSLLLVNEQFF. CDR3 coding DNA: TGTGCCAGCAGCTTGTTACTAGTCAATGAGCAGTTCTTC.

This clone came up once. The chain is built from TRBV19 and TRBJ2-7; TRBD2 might be the D (6 bases). Between the trimmed V and J ends, which lost 6 bases and 3 bases, there was a span of 12 bases. There are 13 residues in the CDR3. Germline loops: CDR1 LNHDA, CDR2 SQIVND (reference sequence). The CDR3 DNA follows: TGTGCCAGTAGCCCGGGACTCTTCTACGAGCAGTACTTC. It specifies CASSPGLFYEQYF.